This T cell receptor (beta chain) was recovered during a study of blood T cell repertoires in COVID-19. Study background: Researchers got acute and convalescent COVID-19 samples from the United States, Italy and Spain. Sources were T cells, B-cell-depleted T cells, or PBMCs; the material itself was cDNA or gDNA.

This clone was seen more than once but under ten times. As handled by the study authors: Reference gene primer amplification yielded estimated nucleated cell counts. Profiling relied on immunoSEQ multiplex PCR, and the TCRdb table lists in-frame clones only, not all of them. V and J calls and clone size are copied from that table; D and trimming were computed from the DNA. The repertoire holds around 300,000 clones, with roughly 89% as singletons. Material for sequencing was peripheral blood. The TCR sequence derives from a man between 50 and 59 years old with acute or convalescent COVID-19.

CDR3: CAWSVSLSTHTGELFF. CDR3 DNA sequence: TGTGCCTGGAGTGTTTCTCTATCGACACACACCGGGGAGCTGTTTTTT. The chain combines TRBV30 with TRBJ2-2; the D is unclear. CDR3 length: 16 residues. Germline CDR1 reads GTSNPN; CDR2 reads SVGIG (reference sequence). V lost 0 bases, J lost 3 bases, and 14 bases lay in between. The full variable domain, with the rest looked up from reference TRBV30 and TRBJ2-2, is SQTIHQWPATLVQPVGSPLSLECTVEGTSNPNLYWYRQAAGRGLQLLFYSVGIGQISSEVPQNLSASRPQDRQFILSSKKLLLSDSGFYLCAWSVSLSTHTGELFFGEGSRLTVL.